The clone carrying this TCR beta chain was seen more than once but under ten times. This sample was included in a study of cytomegalovirus exposure and HLA in healthy donors. The CDR3 spans 14 residues. Germline CDR1 is MNHEY and CDR2 is SVGAGI. Trimming shortened V by 2 bases and J by 7 bases, and 14 bases separated the two germline ends. PCR amplification relied on 60 Vbeta primers (plus 13 Jbeta primers). Only in-frame clones appear in the TCRdb table, and some are missing; sequencing was by immunoSEQ multiplex PCR. This table holds 95,000 to 150,000 clones, around 84% found once. Sequenced material: PBMCs. The sequence came from a woman aged 25 to 39 in good health and CMV-seropositive. The gene calls are TRBV6-5 and TRBJ1-1; perhaps TRBD1 as D (6 bases). The CDR3 here is CASSYGGAALEAFF. CDR3 DNA sequence: TGTGCCAGCAGTTACGGGGGCGCGGCCCTTGAAGCTTTCTTT.